Presented here are 32 T cell receptor beta chains from one specimen sequenced in a study of T cells in narcolepsy. The repertoire was sequenced with immunoSEQ multiplex PCR; TCRdb's copy has only in-frame clones and lacks some. The repertoire holds about 33,000 clones, almost 90% seen once, with approximately 1.2% in the top ten. The sample comprised CD45RA- memory CD4+ T cells from PBMCs. The receptors shown here come from a human donor with narcolepsy.

The rearrangement links TRBV6-1 to TRBJ1-4; D might be TRBD1 (5 bases). Germline CDR1 and CDR2: MNHNS and SASEGT. The germline V and J ends were trimmed by 7 bases and 4 bases, with 13 bases remaining between them. The CDR3 is made up of 14 amino acids. Here the CDR3 DNA reads TGTGCCAGCACCGGAGGGGTGGATAATGAAAAACTGTTTTTT. Protein: CASTGGVDNEKLFF.

The chain uses TRBV5-1 and TRBJ2-7; a weak D match, TRBD2 (5 bases). The germline V gene has CDR1 SGHRS and CDR2 YFSETQ. V was trimmed by 4 bases and J by 3 bases, leaving 17 bases between them. The CDR3 spans 15 residues. The CDR3 nucleotides are TGCGCCAGCAGCAACCCGGGCCTCGGGATCTACGAGCAGTACTTC. Translated, it gives CASSNPGLGIYEQYF.

The chain has TRBV10-3 and TRBJ1-3, with D unresolved. Germline V gene data show CDR1 as ENHRY and CDR2 as SYGVKD. The V gene lost 6 bases and the J gene lost 0 bases, with 3 bases spanning the gap. The CDR3 runs 12 residues. The CDR3 DNA follows: TGTGCCATCAGGGACTCTGGAAACACCATATATTTT. Protein product: CAIRDSGNTIYF.

This chain joins TRBV28 and TRBJ1-3, with a tentative D call TRBD1 (6 bases). In germline, CDR1 is MDHEN, CDR2 SYDVKM. V dropped 2 bases and J dropped 0 bases, with 14 bases sitting between them. The CDR3 sequence is 17 residues long. The CDR3: CASSLITGQTSGNTIYF. CDR3 in DNA: TGTGCCAGCAGTTTAATAACGGGACAAACCTCTGGAAACACCATATATTTT.

The CDR3 DNA is TGTGCCAGCAGCCCCAAACGGCCGGGGATGGTTTCACCCCTCCACTTT. Amino acid sequence: CASSPKRPGMVSPLHF. The chain uses TRBV7-8 and TRBJ1-6, with D hard to call. Germline V gene lookup returns CDR1 SGHVS and CDR2 FQNEAQ. This CDR3 comprises 16 residues. Trimming cost V 5 bases and J 9 bases, with 20 bases left between them.

This chain joins TRBV2 and TRBJ1-1, with D possibly being TRBD1 (6 bases). This CDR3 region has 15 residues. The germline V gene encodes CDR1 SNHLY and CDR2 FYNNEI. The ends were cut back, 6 bases at V and 0 bases at J, with 14 bases in the middle. CDR3 DNA sequence: TGTGCCAGCAGGGCTAGGGGGGCGATGAACACTGAAGCTTTCTTT. Protein: CASRARGAMNTEAFF.

The CDR3 protein is CASSLFSYGYTF. The CDR3 nucleotides read TGTGCCAGCAGTTTGTTCAGCTATGGCTACACCTTC. The V and J genes are TRBV28 and TRBJ1-2, with D uncertain. Germline values: CDR1 MDHEN, CDR2 SYDVKM. Between the trimmed V and J ends, which lost 3 bases and 4 bases, there was a span of 6 bases. This CDR3 has 12 residues.

CDR3 region: CASRDRDNQPQHF. Here the CDR3 DNA reads TGTGCCAGCAGGGACAGGGACAATCAGCCCCAGCATTTT. V gene TRBV6-1 combines with J gene TRBJ1-5; 8 bases match TRBD1. Germline V gene data show CDR1 as MNHNS and CDR2 as SASEGT. V dropped 6 bases and J dropped 3; count of bases not matched to a gene: 1. The CDR3 runs to 13 residues.

This sequence joins TRBV28 and TRBJ1-4; D unresolved. This CDR3 spans 17 amino acids. The V end was cut by 2 bases, the J end by 8 bases, with 21 bases between. Germline V lookup: CDR1 MDHEN, CDR2 SYDVKM. This CDR3 is CASSLISGFWVEEKLFF. CDR3 DNA sequence: TGTGCCAGCAGTTTAATTTCGGGTTTTTGGGTGGAAGAAAAACTGTTTTTT.

The rearrangement joins TRBV7-2 to TRBJ2-3; weak D call: TRBD1 (6 bases). Trimming left V 11 bases short and J 9 bases short, with 9 bases between. From germline, CDR1 is SGHTA and CDR2 FQGNSA. The length of the CDR3 is 9 residues. CDR3 in DNA: TGTGCCCTGGGGGCCACGCAGTATTTT. Translation gives CALGATQYF.

This clone occurred once. V is TRBV28 and J is TRBJ1-3; 9 nucleotides align to TRBD1. Germline V gene sequence: CDR1 MDHEN, CDR2 SYDVKM. This CDR3 comprises 17 residues. The J segment lost 4 bases and the V segment lost 5 bases, leaving 12 bases of the junction unmatched. Here the CDR3 reads CASSPSDRGRSGNTIYF. The CDR3 bases are TGTGCCAGCAGTCCATCGGACAGGGGACGTTCAGGAAACACCATATATTTT.

This chain joins TRBV30 and TRBJ2-7; TRBD1 agrees at 10 bases. Germline-derived CDR1 and CDR2 are GTSNPN and SVGIG (reference sequence). Losses at the gene ends were 1 base for V and 2 bases for J; bases not matched to a gene: 14. The CDR3 spans 18 residues. CDR3 protein: CAWSAFPTGTGATYEQYF. CDR3 DNA sequence: TGTGCCTGGAGTGCATTTCCCACCGGGACAGGGGCTACCTACGAGCAGTACTTC.

The chain carries TRBV12-5 and TRBJ1-1, with D tentatively TRBD1 (5 bases). The CDR3 extends over 17 amino acids. The germline gives CDR1 LGHNT, CDR2 FRNRAP. Trimming cost V 0 bases and J 0 bases, with 14 bases left between them. The CDR3 region has the DNA TGTGCTAGTGGTTTGGTACTTTCCGGGGCTATGAACACTGAAGCTTTCTTT. Translating gives CASGLVLSGAMNTEAFF. Full variable domain (outside the CDR3, taken from reference TRBV12-5 and TRBJ1-1): DARVTQTPRHKVTEMGQEVTMRCQPILGHNTVFWYRQTMMQGLELLAYFRNRAPLDDSGMPKDRFSAEMPDATLATLKIQPSEPRDSAVYFCASGLVLSGAMNTEAFFGQGTRLTVV.

The chain recombines TRBV20-1 with TRBJ2-7, with a possible D match to TRBD2 (6 bases). This CDR3 contains 11 residues. The germline V and J ends were trimmed by 3 bases and 9 bases, with 12 bases remaining between them. Germline CDR1 DFQATT, CDR2 SNEGSKA (reference sequence). The CDR3 region has the DNA TGCAGTGCTAGCGGAGGGGAGGCGCAGTACTTC. This translates into CSASGGEAQYF.

V usage is TRBV5-4 and J usage is TRBJ2-7; D remains ambiguous. The CDR3 loop spans 14 amino acids. The germline V gene encodes CDR1 SGHNT and CDR2 YYREEE (reference sequence). Trimming removed 4 bases from V and 1 base from J, with 12 bases in between. The CDR3 DNA reads TGTGCCAGCAGCCGGCCCAGTACTTCCTACGAGCAGTACTTC. It translates to CASSRPSTSYEQYF.

This sequence joins TRBV15 and TRBJ2-5; D gene ambiguous. CDR3 length: 12 residues. V was trimmed by 10 bases and J by 2 bases, leaving 11 bases between them. CDR1 is LNHNV, CDR2 YYDKDF, per germline (reference sequence). CDR3 region: CASGRRQETQYF. DNA for the CDR3: TGTGCCAGCGGACGGCGACAAGAGACCCAGTACTTC. The variable domain in full, completed from reference TRBV15 and TRBJ2-5, reads DAMVIQNPRYQVTQFGKPVTLSCSQTLNHNVMYWYQQKSSQAPKLLFHYYDKDFNNEADTPDNFQSRRPNTSFCFLDIRSPGLGDTAMYLCASGRRQETQYFGPGTRLLVL.

V and J are TRBV2 and TRBJ2-2; no definite D call. Trimming cost V 2 bases and J 7 bases, with 14 bases left between them. CDR3 length: 15 amino acids. Germline assignment: CDR1 SNHLY and CDR2 FYNNEI. Written as DNA, the CDR3 is TGTGCCAGCAGTGAACTGTCAATCCCCCTCGGGGAGCTGTTTTTT. It is translated as CASSELSIPLGELFF.

The rearrangement links TRBV4-1 to TRBJ2-3; D is possibly TRBD1 (7 bases). The CDR3 totals 14 residues. Looked up from germline, CDR1 is MGHRA and CDR2 is YSYEKL. V was trimmed by 5 bases and J by 4 bases, leaving 13 bases between them. The DNA for the CDR3 is TGCGCCAGCAGCAAAGGAGGGGGCGCAGATACGCAGTATTTT. This codes for CASSKGGGADTQYF.

The rearrangement links TRBV30 to TRBJ1-3, with 8 bases matching TRBD1. The CDR3 contains 17 residues. With 2 bases clipped from V and 0 bases from J, the junction kept 9 bases outside the gene matches. CDR1 is GTSNPN, CDR2 SVGIG, per germline (reference sequence). This CDR3 reads CAWSRTGRDSSGNTIYF. As DNA, the CDR3 is TGTGCCTGGAGTCGGACAGGGAGGGACAGCTCTGGAAACACCATATATTTT.

The chain is built from TRBV28 and TRBJ2-5; the D gene is possibly TRBD1 (5 bases). With the DNA end fitting TRBJ2-7 better, the J assignment may be wrong. The CDR3 contains 13 residues. Germline assignment: CDR1 MDHEN and CDR2 SYDVKM. This CDR3 reads CASLQEFSYEQYF. In DNA form, the CDR3 reads TGTGCCAGTCTACAGGAGTTCTCCTACGAGCAGTACTTC.

A remark on this clone: The identical CDR3 is also encoded by other nucleotide sequences in the sample. The genes are TRBV7-9 and TRBJ2-7; weak D call: TRBD1 (5 bases). Trimming left V 6 bases short and J 4 bases short, with 7 bases between. This CDR3 has 11 residues. Germline-derived CDR1 and CDR2 are SEHNR and FQNEAQ (reference sequence). The CDR3 reads CASSKGYEQYF. The CDR3 DNA sequence: TGTGCCAGCAGTAAGGGGTACGAGCAGTACTTC.

This clone was observed once. This rearrangement joins TRBV4-2 to TRBJ2-1, with TRBD1 identical over 7 bases. The germline V gene encodes CDR1 LGHNA and CDR2 YNFKEQ. The CDR3 totals 15 residues. Trimming cost V 1 base and J 5 bases; bases outside gene matches: 5. The chain's CDR3 is CASSQGQGRDNEQFF. CDR3 nucleotide sequence: TGTGCCAGCAGCCAAGGACAGGGAAGAGACAATGAGCAGTTCTTC.

The chain links TRBV4-1 to TRBJ2-7; 9 bases map to TRBD2. Germline loops: CDR1 MGHRA, CDR2 YSYEKL. J gave up 7 bases and V 0 bases, and 10 bases lay outside the gene matches. This CDR3 has 16 amino acids. The CDR3 spells CASSQDSLAGSREQYF. CDR3 bases: TGCGCCAGCAGCCAAGATTCCCTAGCGGGGTCTCGGGAGCAGTACTTC.

This chain joins TRBV19 and TRBJ1-2; D remains unclear. Germline V gene lookup returns CDR1 LNHDA and CDR2 SQIVND (reference sequence). V was pared by 3 bases and J by 2 bases, with 13 bases between. This CDR3 is built from 15 residues. CDR3: CASSIVQARNYGYTF. The CDR3 bases are TGTGCCAGTAGTATTGTTCAGGCGCGAAACTATGGCTACACCTTC.

This chain links TRBV19 with TRBJ1-1, with a tentative D call TRBD1 (6 bases). Per germline, CDR1 LNHDA and CDR2 SQIVND (reference sequence). V was trimmed by 5 bases and J by 1 base, leaving 17 bases between them. The CDR3 spans 16 residues. The CDR3 here is CASSPRTGKSNTEAFF. CDR3 in DNA: TGTGCCAGTAGTCCCCGAACAGGGAAATCGAACACTGAAGCTTTCTTT.

The CDR3 DNA sequence: TGTGCCAGCAGTTTAGCCGGGACATTAACTTACGAGCAGTACTTC. It codes for CASSLAGTLTYEQYF. The rearrangement links TRBV28 to TRBJ2-7, with TRBD1 as a possible D gene (6 bases). CDR3 length: 15 amino acids. V was pared by 2 bases and J by 4 bases, with 15 bases between. CDR1 is MDHEN and CDR2 is SYDVKM in the germline V gene.

This clone was detected only once. The chain links TRBV5-1 to TRBJ1-3; D unresolved. CDR1 SGHRS and CDR2 YFSETQ come from the germline V gene. V shed 0 bases and J shed 2 bases, with 12 bases lying between them. This CDR3 region has 16 residues. CDR3 in amino acids: CASSLGTSGAGNTIYF. In nucleotides, the CDR3 is TGCGCCAGCAGCTTGGGAACGAGTGGGGCTGGAAACACCATATATTTT.

Regarding this clone: The identical CDR3 is also encoded by other nucleotide sequences in the sample. CDR3 nucleotide sequence: TGTGCCAGCAGCTTAAGTCCGGCCATGAACACTGAAGCTTTCTTT. The encoded protein is CASSLSPAMNTEAFF. The chain recombines TRBV7-3 with TRBJ1-1, with no clear D. In germline, CDR1 is SGHTA, CDR2 FQGTGA. CDR3 length equals 15 residues. Trimming stripped 1 base from V and 0 bases from J, with 9 bases between.

The chain is built from TRBV6-1 and TRBJ1-4; D remains unclear. CDR3 length: 13 residues. Trimming shortened V by 6 bases and J by 8 bases, and 13 bases separated the two germline ends. Per germline, CDR1 MNHNS and CDR2 SASEGT. The CDR3 bases are TGTGCCAGCAGAATAGATTGGAGCGAAAAACTGTTTTTT. As protein: CASRIDWSEKLFF.

V usage is TRBV5-1 and J usage is TRBJ2-7; TRBD1 might be the D (6 bases). The V and J ends lost 4 bases and 4 bases respectively, with 12 bases between them. There are 13 residues in the CDR3. Per germline, CDR1 SGHRS and CDR2 YFSETQ. The CDR3 nucleotides read TGCGCCAGCAGCCAAATTCAGGGGTACGAGCAGTACTTC. Its translation: CASSQIQGYEQYF.

The chain combines TRBV9 with TRBJ2-3; D remains ambiguous. Germline CDR1 is SGDLS and CDR2 is YYNGEE. The ends were cut back, 1 base at V and 1 base at J, with 7 bases in the middle. The CDR3 runs 14 residues. The CDR3 DNA reads TGTGCCAGCAGCGTACTAGTGGGCACAGATACGCAGTATTTT. Translation: CASSVLVGTDTQYF. The complete variable domain, with remaining parts taken from reference TRBV9 and TRBJ2-3, reads DSGVTQTPKHLITATGQRVTLRCSPRSGDLSVYWYQQSLDQGLQFLIQYYNGEERAKGNILERFSAQQFPDLHSELNLSSLELGDSALYFCASSVLVGTDTQYFGPGTRLTVL.

The rearrangement joins TRBV4-3 to TRBJ2-3, with 10 bases that match TRBD2. Germline CDR1 is LGHNA and CDR2 is YSLEER. J gave up 6 bases and V 5 bases, and 8 bases lay outside the gene matches. There are 15 residues in the CDR3. As DNA, the CDR3 is TGCGCCAGCAGCTATCTAGCGGGGGTTGCGGATACGCAGTATTTT. Protein: CASSYLAGVADTQYF.